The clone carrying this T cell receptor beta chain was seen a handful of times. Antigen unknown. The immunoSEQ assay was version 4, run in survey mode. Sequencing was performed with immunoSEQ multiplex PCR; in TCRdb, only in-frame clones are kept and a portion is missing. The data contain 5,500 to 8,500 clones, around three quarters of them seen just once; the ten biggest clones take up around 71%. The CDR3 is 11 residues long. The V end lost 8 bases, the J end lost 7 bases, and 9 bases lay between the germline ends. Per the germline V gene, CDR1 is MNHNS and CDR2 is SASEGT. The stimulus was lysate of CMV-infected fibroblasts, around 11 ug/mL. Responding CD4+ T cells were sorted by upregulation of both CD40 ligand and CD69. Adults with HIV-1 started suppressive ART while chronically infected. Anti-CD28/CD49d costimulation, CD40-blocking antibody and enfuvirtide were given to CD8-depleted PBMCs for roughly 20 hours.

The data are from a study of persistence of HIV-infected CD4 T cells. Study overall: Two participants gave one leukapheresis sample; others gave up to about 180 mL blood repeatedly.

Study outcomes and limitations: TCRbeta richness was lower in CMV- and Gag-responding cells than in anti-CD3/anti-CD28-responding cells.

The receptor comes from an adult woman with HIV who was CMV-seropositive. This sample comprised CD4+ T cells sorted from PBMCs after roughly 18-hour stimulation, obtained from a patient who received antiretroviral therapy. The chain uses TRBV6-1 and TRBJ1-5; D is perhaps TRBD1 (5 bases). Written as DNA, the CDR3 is TGTGCCAGCGGGGCAGGGCAGCCCCAGCATTTT. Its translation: CASGAGQPQHF.